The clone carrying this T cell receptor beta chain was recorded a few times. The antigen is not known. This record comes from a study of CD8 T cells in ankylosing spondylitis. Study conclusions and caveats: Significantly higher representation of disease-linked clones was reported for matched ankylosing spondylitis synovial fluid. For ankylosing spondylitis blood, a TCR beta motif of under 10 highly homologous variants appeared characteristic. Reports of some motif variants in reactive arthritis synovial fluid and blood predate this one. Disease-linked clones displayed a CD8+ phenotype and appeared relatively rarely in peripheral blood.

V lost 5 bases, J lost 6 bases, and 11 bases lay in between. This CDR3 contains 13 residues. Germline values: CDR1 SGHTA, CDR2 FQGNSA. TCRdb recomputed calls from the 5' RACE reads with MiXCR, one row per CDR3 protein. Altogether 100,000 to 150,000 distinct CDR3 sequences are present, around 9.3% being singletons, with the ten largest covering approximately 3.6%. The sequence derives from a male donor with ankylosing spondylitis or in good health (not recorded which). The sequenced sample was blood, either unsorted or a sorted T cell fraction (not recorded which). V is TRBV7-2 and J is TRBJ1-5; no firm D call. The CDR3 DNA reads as TGTGCCAGCAGCCCCGACCCCAGTCAGCCCCAGCATTTT. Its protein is CASSPDPSQPQHF.